This T cell receptor (beta chain) derives from a study of shared clonotypes between healthy human individuals. Study-level points and caveats: Shared clonotypes: approximately 5.3% naive CD4, around 3.4% naive CD8, about 2.5% memory CD4, under 0.5% memory CD8.

Generated by immunoSEQ multiplex PCR, the TCRdb table keeps only in-frame clones and is missing some. This table holds around 1.9 million clones, about 93% found once. With respect to this clone: The target antigen is unknown.

Terminally differentiated effector memory CD45RA+ cells were excluded from the naive CD8 cells, which were CD45RO-negative and positively selected for CCR7. The donor population consisted of healthy HIV-negative adults with no recent acute infections or vaccinations. V lost 2 bases and J lost 3, with 11 bases in between. Germline-derived CDR1 and CDR2 are LNHNV and YYDKDF (reference sequence). The CDR3 totals 15 residues. The J gene is TRBJ1-5, the V gene TRBV15; D ambiguous. The receptor comes from a man between 18 and 29 years old in good health. Some clones in this sample may be carry-over from other donors' samples. Sequenced sample: naive CD8+ T cells from PBMCs. In DNA, the CDR3 is TGTGCCACCAGCAGACCAGGAACCCTCAATCAGCCCCAGCATTTT. Translated: CATSRPGTLNQPQHF.